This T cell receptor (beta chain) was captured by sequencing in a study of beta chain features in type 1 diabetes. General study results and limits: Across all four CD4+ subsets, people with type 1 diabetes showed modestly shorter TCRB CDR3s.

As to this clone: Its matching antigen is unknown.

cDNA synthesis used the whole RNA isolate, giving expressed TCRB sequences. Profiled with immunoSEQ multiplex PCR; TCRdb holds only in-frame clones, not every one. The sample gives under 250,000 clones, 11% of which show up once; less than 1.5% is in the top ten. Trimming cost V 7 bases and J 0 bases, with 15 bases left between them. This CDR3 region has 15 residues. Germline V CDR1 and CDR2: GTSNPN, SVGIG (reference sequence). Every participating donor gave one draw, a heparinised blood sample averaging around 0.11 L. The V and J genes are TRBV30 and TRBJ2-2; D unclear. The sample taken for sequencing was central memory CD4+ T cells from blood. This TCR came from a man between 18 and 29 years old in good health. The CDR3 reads CAFSSGRANTGELFF. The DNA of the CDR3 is TGTGCCTTCTCGTCCGGCCGCGCGAACACCGGGGAGCTGTTTTTT.